The 21 T cell receptor beta chains reported below all come from one sample, sequenced in a study of blood T cell repertoires in COVID-19. Here immunoSEQ multiplex PCR was the method, and the copy in TCRdb shows in-frame clones only, minus some. The sample holds about 100,000 clones, 88% seen once. Sequenced input: peripheral blood. These receptors originate from a woman aged 55-70 years with acute or convalescent COVID-19.

The rearrangement links TRBV4-2 to TRBJ2-2; 10 bases align to TRBD2. CDR1 LGHNA and CDR2 YNFKEQ come from the germline V gene. Trimming took 0 bases from V and 7 from J; bases not matched to a gene: 8. The CDR3 covers 17 residues. This CDR3 is CASSQEYGTSDNGELFF. The CDR3 DNA reads TGTGCCAGCAGCCAAGAGTATGGGACTAGCGATAACGGGGAGCTGTTTTTT.

This clone was recorded only once. The chain has TRBV18 and TRBJ1-1; D gene uncertain. CDR3 length equals 14 residues. Germline V CDR1 and CDR2: KGHSH, LQKENI. Trimming removed 5 bases from V and 0 bases from J, with 10 bases in between. The CDR3 here is CASSASGVNTEAFF. CDR3 nucleotides: TGTGCCAGCTCAGCAAGCGGGGTGAACACTGAAGCTTTCTTT.

V and J are TRBV6-5 and TRBJ1-2; D perhaps matches TRBD1 (5 bases). The CDR3 is made up of 14 amino acids. Germline CDR1 is MNHEY and CDR2 is SVGAGI. Trimming took 8 bases from V and 3 from J, leaving 16 bases between them. CDR3 DNA sequence: TGTGCCAGCGGAAAAACTTGGGGGGACTATGGCTACACCTTC. Translating it yields CASGKTWGDYGYTF.

The chain uses TRBV19 and TRBJ2-1; 8 positions agree with TRBD2. CDR1 LNHDA and CDR2 SQIVND come from the germline V gene (reference sequence). The CDR3 extends over 14 amino acids. V gave up 7 bases and J gave up 8 bases; unmatched junction bases: 10. Written as DNA, the CDR3 is TGTGCCAGTAAGGCGGGGCGGGAGGTGGATGAGCAGTTCTTC. Translated, it gives CASKAGREVDEQFF.

The J gene is TRBJ2-1, the V gene TRBV15, with 12 bases fitting TRBD2. J lost 0 bases, V lost 5 bases, and 5 bases had no gene match. The germline V gene has CDR1 LNHNV and CDR2 YYDKDF (reference sequence). This CDR3 spans 17 amino acids. CDR3 in amino acids: CATSEGLAGRSYNEQFF. In DNA form, the CDR3 reads TGTGCCACCAGCGAAGGACTAGCGGGACGCTCCTACAATGAGCAGTTCTTC.

The V and J genes are TRBV9 and TRBJ1-1; 7 nucleotides line up with TRBD1. The J segment lost 7 bases and the V segment lost 1 base, leaving 10 bases of the junction unmatched. From germline, CDR1 is SGDLS and CDR2 YYNGEE. This CDR3 has 15 amino acids. Here the CDR3 reads CASSVIATGHNEAFF. CDR3 in DNA: TGTGCCAGCAGCGTAATCGCGACAGGGCATAATGAAGCTTTCTTT.

The V call is TRBV29-1, the J call TRBJ2-1, with D maybe TRBD2 (6 bases). The CDR3 extends over 14 amino acids. V lost 7 bases and J lost 8, with 21 bases in between. Per the germline V gene, CDR1 is SQVTM and CDR2 is ANQGSEA. CDR3 coding DNA: TGCAGCGCCGTGACTAGGTCGGCTGTTGATGAGCAGTTCTTC. Residues: CSAVTRSAVDEQFF.

This clone was counted once. This rearrangement joins TRBV29-1 to TRBJ2-3, with 11 bases fitting TRBD2. Germline assignment: CDR1 SQVTM and CDR2 ANQGSEA. The length of the CDR3 is 14 residues. The junction had 8 bases not matched to a gene; V was cut back by 8 bases and J by 4 bases. CDR3 sequence (DNA): TGCAGCCACTCGGGTAGCGGGAGGGCAGATACGCAGTATTTT. Its protein product is CSHSGSGRADTQYF.

This clone showed up just a few times. The rearrangement joins TRBV28 to TRBJ2-7; D is possibly TRBD1 (6 bases). This CDR3 contains 14 residues. Germline V gene lookup returns CDR1 MDHEN and CDR2 SYDVKM. V lost 6 bases to trimming and J lost 2 bases, with 14 bases between them. CDR3 sequence: CASRSQGQAYEQYV. The CDR3 DNA reads as TGTGCCAGCAGATCCCAGGGGCAGGCCTACGAGCAGTACGTC.

This clone appeared once. This chain links TRBV30 with TRBJ1-6, with D hard to call. V was cut by 3 bases and J by 0 bases, with 12 bases left in between. The CDR3 length is 16 residues. Germline values: CDR1 GTSNPN, CDR2 SVGIG (reference sequence). CDR3 region: CAWSLAGSSYNSPLHF. The CDR3 DNA sequence: TGTGCCTGGAGCCTTGCAGGCAGCTCCTATAATTCACCCCTCCACTTT.

This CDR3 reads CATGLGGGPSYNEQFF. In DNA form, the CDR3 reads TGCGCCACGGGGTTGGGGGGAGGCCCCTCCTACAATGAGCAGTTCTTC. The rearrangement uses TRBV5-1 and TRBJ2-1; D may be TRBD2 (6 bases). The CDR3 contains 16 residues. From germline, CDR1 is SGHRS and CDR2 YFSETQ. Between the trimmed V and J ends, which lost 9 bases and 0 bases, there was a span of 19 bases.

The chain carries TRBV3-1 (or the pseudogene TRBV3-2) and TRBJ1-2; a possible D gene is TRBD1 (5 bases). Trimming left V 4 bases short and J 1 base short, with 7 bases between. CDR1 is LGHDT and CDR2 is YNNKEL in the germline V gene (reference sequence). CDR3 length: 13 amino acids. CDR3 nucleotides: TGTGCCAGCAGCCCCGACAGTAACTATGGCTACACCTTC. Protein sequence: CASSPDSNYGYTF.

The chain carries TRBV9 and TRBJ2-7; D gene unclear. Per the germline V gene, CDR1 is SGDLS and CDR2 is YYNGEE. The CDR3 length is 14 residues. Trimming left V 0 bases short and J 3 bases short, with 10 bases between. The CDR3 DNA reads TGTGCCAGCAGCGTAGAAGGAGTGGGCTACGAGCAGTACTTC. Translation gives CASSVEGVGYEQYF.

The chain is built from TRBV7-8 and TRBJ2-7, with TRBD1 matching 8 bases. This CDR3 has 15 residues. Germline values: CDR1 SGHVS, CDR2 FQNEAQ. Trimming took 3 bases from V and 3 from J; bases not matched to a gene: 7. The CDR3 here is CASSLIGQGFYEQYF. CDR3 sequence (DNA): TGTGCCAGCAGCTTGATAGGACAGGGCTTCTACGAGCAGTACTTC.

The table lists this clone with a count of one. The CDR3 nucleotides are TGCGCCAGCAGCTTGCAGGCAGGGGGGCGGACTGAAGCTTTCTTT. This sequence encodes CASSLQAGGRTEAFF. The chain uses TRBV5-1 and TRBJ1-1; 7 nucleotides line up with TRBD1. Germline CDR1 SGHRS, CDR2 YFSETQ. This CDR3 is built from 15 residues. V lost 1 base and J lost 5; bases outside the gene matches: 8.

The CDR3 DNA reads TGCGCCAGCAGCTTGACTAGCGTCTTAACAGGGAATGAGCAGTTCTTC. The encoded protein is CASSLTSVLTGNEQFF. This chain joins TRBV5-1 and TRBJ2-1; tentatively, D is TRBD2 (7 bases). Trimming took off 1 base at V and 7 bases at J, with 18 bases between the two ends. The CDR3 has 16 amino acids. CDR1 and CDR2 (germline): SGHRS, YFSETQ.

V and J are TRBV18 and TRBJ1-1; D is unresolved. From germline, CDR1 is KGHSH and CDR2 LQKENI. Between the trimmed V and J ends, which lost 3 bases and 0 bases, there was a span of 8 bases. The CDR3 is 14 residues long. CDR3 sequence reads: CASSPPSVNTEAFF. In DNA, the CDR3 is TGTGCCAGCTCACCCCCGTCTGTGAACACTGAAGCTTTCTTT.

CDR3 protein: CATSRELAGYNEQFF. For the CDR3, the DNA is TGTGCCACCAGCAGAGAGCTAGCGGGTTACAATGAGCAGTTCTTC. The chain has TRBV15 and TRBJ2-1; 8 bases line up with TRBD2. V was clipped by 0 bases and J by 4 bases; unmatched bases: 2. From germline, CDR1 is LNHNV and CDR2 YYDKDF (reference sequence). The CDR3 spans 15 residues.

This chain links TRBV5-4 with TRBJ2-1; D is undetermined. This CDR3 has 15 amino acids. Germline CDR1 reads SGHNT; CDR2 reads YYREEE (reference sequence). The ends were cut back, 0 bases at V and 0 bases at J, with 7 bases in the middle. This CDR3 is CASSLEAPSYNEQFF. DNA for the CDR3: TGTGCCAGCAGCTTGGAAGCGCCCTCCTACAATGAGCAGTTCTTC.

The genes are TRBV19 and TRBJ2-3; 9 nucleotides line up with TRBD2. The CDR3 is 15 residues long. V was pared by 6 bases and J by 2 bases, with 6 bases of the junction left unmatched. CDR1 and CDR2 (germline): LNHDA, SQIVND (reference sequence). CDR3 nucleotide sequence: TGTGCCAGTAGCACTAGCGGGTCCCTCACAGATACGCAGTATTTT. The encoded protein is CASSTSGSLTDTQYF.

This chain links TRBV19 with TRBJ2-1; 8 bases match TRBD2. V shed 6 bases, J shed 3 bases, and the junction held 7 bases outside the gene matches. This CDR3 comprises 15 residues. Germline CDR1 LNHDA, CDR2 SQIVND (reference sequence). The CDR3 DNA follows: TGTGCCAGTAGAATGGCTAGCGGGTACTACAATGAGCAGTTCTTC. This gives the protein CASRMASGYYNEQFF.